The clone carrying this T cell receptor beta chain was counted many times. Its antigen is unknown. TCRdb called the reads again in MiXCR, with one record for every CDR3 protein. This sample has 450,000 to 600,000 distinct CDR3 sequences, with about 44% found just once. Germline V gene sequence: CDR1 SGHTA, CDR2 FQGNSA. The CDR3 runs to 17 residues. Trimming shortened V by 3 bases and J by 0 bases, and 18 bases separated the two germline ends. This record comes from a study of T cell repertoires in cytomegalovirus infection. General study results and limits: Frequencies of public TCR beta families were cumulated, and this identified carriers of CMV plus the relevant HLA.

This clonotype originated in a human donor in good health (CMV status not recorded). Some clones in this sample may be carry-over from other donors' samples. V usage is TRBV7-2 and J usage is TRBJ2-7; a possible D gene is TRBD1 (8 bases). Sequences were derived from cultured PBMCs, sampled from culture after CMV antigen stimulation. This CDR3 reads CASSFHTGGGYSYEQYF. CDR3 sequence (DNA): TGTGCCAGCAGCTTCCACACAGGGGGAGGGTACTCCTACGAGCAGTACTTC.